The text below deals with one T cell receptor beta chain. The entry originates in a study of blood T cell repertoires in COVID-19. Study-level information: Acute and convalescent COVID-19 specimens originated in the United States, Italy and Spain. T cells, B-cell-depleted T cells, or PBMCs supplied cDNA or gDNA.

This CDR3 has 15 amino acids. Germline CDR1 is MDHEN and CDR2 is SYDVKM. The V and J ends lost 6 bases and 5 bases respectively, with 17 bases between them. As processed by the authors: Nucleated cell counts were estimated from reference gene primer amplification. Some clones are missing from TCRdb's copy, which holds only in-frame ones; the method was immunoSEQ multiplex PCR. V and J calls and clone size are those listed in that table; D and trimming were worked out from the DNA. The table has over 85,000 clones, about nine tenths seen once. Sequenced material: peripheral blood. The TCR originated in a human donor in a cohort sampled during active COVID-19. The chain couples TRBV28 to TRBJ2-1, with D possibly being TRBD2 (5 bases). The DNA for the CDR3 is TGTGCCAGCAGCCCTGCCGGAGCGGCGCACAATGAGCAGTTCTTC. It codes for CASSPAGAAHNEQFF.